This T cell receptor beta chain was obtained from a study of blood T cell repertoires in COVID-19. The CDR3 extends over 13 amino acids. Germline V gives CDR1 SQVTM, CDR2 ANQGSEA. V lost 6 bases to trimming and J lost 1 base; unmatched junction nucleotides: 4. Assay used: immunoSEQ multiplex PCR; TCRdb lists only in-frame clones, some missing. The sample records 80,000 to 100,000 clones, around 74% being singletons. This receptor was obtained from a man between 65 and 85 years old with COVID-19, enrolled during active disease. The rearrangement uses TRBV29-1 and TRBJ1-1; 8 nucleotides agree with TRBD1. Sequenced material: peripheral blood. The CDR3 DNA reads as TGCAGCGTCCGACAGGGGCGGAACACTGAAGCTTTCTTT. This sequence encodes CSVRQGRNTEAFF.